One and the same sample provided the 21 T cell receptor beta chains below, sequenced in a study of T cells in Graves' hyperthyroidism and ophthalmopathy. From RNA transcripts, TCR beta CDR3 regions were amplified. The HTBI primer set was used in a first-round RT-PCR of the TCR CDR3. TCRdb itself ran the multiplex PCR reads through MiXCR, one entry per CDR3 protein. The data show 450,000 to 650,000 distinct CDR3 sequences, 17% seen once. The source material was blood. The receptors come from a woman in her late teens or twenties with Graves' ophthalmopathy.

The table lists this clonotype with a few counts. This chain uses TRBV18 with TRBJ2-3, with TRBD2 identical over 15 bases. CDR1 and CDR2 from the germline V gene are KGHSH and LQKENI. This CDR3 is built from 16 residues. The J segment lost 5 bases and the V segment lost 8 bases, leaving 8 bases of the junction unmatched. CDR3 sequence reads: CASRGLAGGPLDTQYF. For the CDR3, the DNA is TGTGCCAGCAGAGGACTAGCGGGGGGGCCGTTAGATACGCAGTATTTT.

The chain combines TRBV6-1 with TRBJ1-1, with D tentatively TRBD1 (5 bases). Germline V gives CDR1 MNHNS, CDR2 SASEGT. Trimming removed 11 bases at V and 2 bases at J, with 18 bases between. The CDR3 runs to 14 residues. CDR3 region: CAESLTGGNTEAFF. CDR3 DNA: TGTGCCGAATCTCTGACCGGGGGTAACACTGAAGCTTTCTTT.

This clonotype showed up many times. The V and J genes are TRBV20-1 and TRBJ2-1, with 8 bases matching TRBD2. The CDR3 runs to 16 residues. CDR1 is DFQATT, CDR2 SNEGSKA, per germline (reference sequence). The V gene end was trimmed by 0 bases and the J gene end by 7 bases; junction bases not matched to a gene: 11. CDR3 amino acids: CSARDEGTSVSNEQFF. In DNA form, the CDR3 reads TGCAGTGCTAGAGATGAAGGGACTAGTGTTTCGAATGAGCAGTTCTTC.

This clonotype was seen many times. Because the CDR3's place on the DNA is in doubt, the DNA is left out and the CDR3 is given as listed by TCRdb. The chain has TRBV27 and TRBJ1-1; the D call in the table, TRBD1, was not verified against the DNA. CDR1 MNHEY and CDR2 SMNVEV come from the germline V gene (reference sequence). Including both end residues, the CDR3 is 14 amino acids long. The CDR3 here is CASSTSDRYTEAFF.

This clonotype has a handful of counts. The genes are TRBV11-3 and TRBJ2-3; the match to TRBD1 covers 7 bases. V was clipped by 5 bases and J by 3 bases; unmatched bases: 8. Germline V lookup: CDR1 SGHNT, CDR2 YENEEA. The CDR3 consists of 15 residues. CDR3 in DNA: TGTGCCAGCAGCAAGTCGACAGGGTTAACAGATACGCAGTATTTT. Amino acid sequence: CASSKSTGLTDTQYF.

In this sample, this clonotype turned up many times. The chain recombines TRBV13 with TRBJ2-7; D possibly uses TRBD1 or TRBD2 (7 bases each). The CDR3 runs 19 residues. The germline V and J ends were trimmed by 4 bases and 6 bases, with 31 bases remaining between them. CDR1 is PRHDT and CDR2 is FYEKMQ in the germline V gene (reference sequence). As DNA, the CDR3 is TGTGCCAGCAGCTCAAACTTGGGAGGGGGACAGACAGGGTTCGCCGAGCAGTACTTC. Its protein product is CASSSNLGGGQTGFAEQYF.

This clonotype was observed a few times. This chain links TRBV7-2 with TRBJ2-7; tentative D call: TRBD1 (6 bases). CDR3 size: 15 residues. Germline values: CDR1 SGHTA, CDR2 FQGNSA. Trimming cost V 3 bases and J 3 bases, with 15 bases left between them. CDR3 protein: CASSLDPGDRYEQYF. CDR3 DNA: TGTGCCAGCAGCTTGGACCCAGGGGATCGCTACGAGCAGTACTTC. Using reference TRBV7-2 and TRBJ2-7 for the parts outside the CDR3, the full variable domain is GAGVSQSPSNKVTEKGKDVELRCDPISGHTALYWYRQSLGQGLEFLIYFQGNSAPDKSGLPSDRFSAERTGGSVSTLTIQRTQQEDSAVYLCASSLDPGDRYEQYFGPGTRLTVT.

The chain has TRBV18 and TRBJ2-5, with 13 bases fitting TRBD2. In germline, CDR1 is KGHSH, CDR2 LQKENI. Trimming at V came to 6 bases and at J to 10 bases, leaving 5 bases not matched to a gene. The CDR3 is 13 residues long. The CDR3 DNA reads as TGTGCCAGCTCGCCCGGGACTAGCGGGAACCAGTACTTC. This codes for CASSPGTSGNQYF.

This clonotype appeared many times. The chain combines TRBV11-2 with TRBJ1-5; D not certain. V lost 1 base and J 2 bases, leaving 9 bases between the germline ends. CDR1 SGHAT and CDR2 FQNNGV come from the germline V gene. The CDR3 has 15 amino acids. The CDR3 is CASSLGPGGNQPQHF. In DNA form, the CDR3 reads TGTGCCAGCAGCTTAGGGCCAGGCGGCAATCAGCCCCAGCATTTT.

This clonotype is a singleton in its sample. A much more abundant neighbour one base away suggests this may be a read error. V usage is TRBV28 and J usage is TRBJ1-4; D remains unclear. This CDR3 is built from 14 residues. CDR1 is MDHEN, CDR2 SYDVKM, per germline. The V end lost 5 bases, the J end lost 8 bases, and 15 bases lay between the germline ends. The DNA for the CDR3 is TGTGCCAGCAGTCGGGAGGCCGGCCCCGAAAAACTGTTTTTT. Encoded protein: CASSREAGPEKLFF.

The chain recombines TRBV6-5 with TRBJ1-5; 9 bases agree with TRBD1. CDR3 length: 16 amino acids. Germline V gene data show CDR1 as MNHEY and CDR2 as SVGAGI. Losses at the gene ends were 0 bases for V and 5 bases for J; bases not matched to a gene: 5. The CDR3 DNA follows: TGTGCCAGCAGTTACTCGCCGGGACAGGGAGATCAGCCCCAGCATTTT. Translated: CASSYSPGQGDQPQHF.

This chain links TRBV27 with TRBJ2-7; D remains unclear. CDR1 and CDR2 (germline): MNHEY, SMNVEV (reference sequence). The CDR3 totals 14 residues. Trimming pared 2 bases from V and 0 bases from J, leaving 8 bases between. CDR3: CASSLKGLSYEQYF. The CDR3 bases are TGTGCCAGCAGTTTAAAAGGGCTCTCCTACGAGCAGTACTTC.

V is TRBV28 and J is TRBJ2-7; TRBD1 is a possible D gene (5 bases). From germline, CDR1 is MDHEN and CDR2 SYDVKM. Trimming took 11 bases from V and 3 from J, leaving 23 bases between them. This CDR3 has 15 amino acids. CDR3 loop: CAASPDSDFHYEQYF. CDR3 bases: TGTGCCGCGAGCCCCGACAGCGACTTCCACTACGAGCAGTACTTC. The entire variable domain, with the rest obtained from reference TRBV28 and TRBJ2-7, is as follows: DVKVTQSSRYLVKRTGEKVFLECVQDMDHENMFWYRQDPGLGLRLIYFSYDVKMKEKGDIPEGYSVSREKKERFSLILESASTNQTSMYLCAASPDSDFHYEQYFGPGTRLTVT.

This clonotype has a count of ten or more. The DNA for the CDR3 is TGTGCCAGCAGTTTGGGCCCCGCCGGGCTTAGTGAAGCTTTCTTT. Amino acid sequence: CASSLGPAGLSEAFF. The rearrangement joins TRBV27 to TRBJ1-1; no clear D. Trimming removed 3 bases from V and 7 bases from J, with 18 bases in between. The CDR3 sequence is 15 residues long. In germline, CDR1 is MNHEY, CDR2 SMNVEV (reference sequence).

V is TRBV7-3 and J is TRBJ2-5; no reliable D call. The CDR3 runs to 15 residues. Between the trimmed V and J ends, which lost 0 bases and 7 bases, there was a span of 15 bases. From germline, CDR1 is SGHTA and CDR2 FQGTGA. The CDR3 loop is CASSLTVASFRTQYF. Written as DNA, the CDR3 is TGTGCCAGCAGCTTAACAGTAGCATCATTTAGGACCCAGTACTTC.

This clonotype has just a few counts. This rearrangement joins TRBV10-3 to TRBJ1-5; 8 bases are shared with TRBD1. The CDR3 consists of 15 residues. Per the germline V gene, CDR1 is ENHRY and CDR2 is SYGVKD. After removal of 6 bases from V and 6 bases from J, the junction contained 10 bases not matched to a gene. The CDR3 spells CAIRIDRGLPQPQHF. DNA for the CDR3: TGTGCCATCAGGATCGACAGGGGACTACCTCAGCCCCAGCATTTT.

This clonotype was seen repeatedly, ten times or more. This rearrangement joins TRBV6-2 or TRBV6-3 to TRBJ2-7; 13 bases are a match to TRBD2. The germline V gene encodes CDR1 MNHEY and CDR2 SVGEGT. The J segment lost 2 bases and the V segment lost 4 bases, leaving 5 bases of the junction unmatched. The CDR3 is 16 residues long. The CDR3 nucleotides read TGTGCCAGCAGTTCTATCGGACTAGCGGGAGCCTACGAGCAGTACTTC. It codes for CASSSIGLAGAYEQYF.

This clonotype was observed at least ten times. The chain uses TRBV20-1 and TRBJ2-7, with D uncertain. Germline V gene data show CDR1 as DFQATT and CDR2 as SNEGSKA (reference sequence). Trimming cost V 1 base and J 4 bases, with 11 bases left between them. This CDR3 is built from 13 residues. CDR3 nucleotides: TGCAGTGCTAGAGTCGGATCGCGTTACGAGCAGTACTTC. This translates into CSARVGSRYEQYF.

For the CDR3, the DNA is TGTGCCAGCAGCTTTCATCCGGACAGCAACTATGGCTACACCTTC. Protein sequence: CASSFHPDSNYGYTF. The chain couples TRBV7-9 to TRBJ1-2, with a weak D call TRBD1 (6 bases). The CDR3 has 15 residues. Between the trimmed V and J ends, which lost 3 bases and 2 bases, there was a span of 13 bases. The germline V gene encodes CDR1 SEHNR and CDR2 FQNEAQ (reference sequence). Combining the CDR3 with reference TRBV7-9 and TRBJ1-2 gives the whole variable domain DTGVSQNPRHKITKRGQNVTFRCDPISEHNRLYWYRQTLGQGPEFLTYFQNEAQLEKSRLLSDRFSAERPKGSFSTLEIQRTEQGDSAMYLCASSFHPDSNYGYTFGSGTRLTVV.

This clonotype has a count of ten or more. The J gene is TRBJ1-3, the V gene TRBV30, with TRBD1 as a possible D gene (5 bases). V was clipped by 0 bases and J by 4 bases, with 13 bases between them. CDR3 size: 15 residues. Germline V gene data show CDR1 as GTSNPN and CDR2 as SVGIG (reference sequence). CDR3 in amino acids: CAWSVPGTSGNTIYF. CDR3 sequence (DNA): TGTGCCTGGAGTGTCCCCGGGACGTCGGGAAACACCATATATTTT.

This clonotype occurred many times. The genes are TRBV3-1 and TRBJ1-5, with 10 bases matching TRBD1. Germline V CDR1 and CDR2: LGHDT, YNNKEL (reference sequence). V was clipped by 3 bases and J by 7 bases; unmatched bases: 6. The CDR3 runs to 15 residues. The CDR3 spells CASSQGGQGHQPQHF. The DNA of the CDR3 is TGTGCCAGCAGCCAGGGGGGACAGGGGCACCAGCCCCAGCATTTT.